This T cell receptor beta chain was obtained from a study of cytomegalovirus exposure and HLA in healthy donors (dated by TCRdb to the late 2010s). Notes on the research overall: According to a later analysis, one platform produced both the approximately 110 validation repertoires and the roughly 660 repertoires of the first cohort. The study aimed to test whether cataloging public T cell receptors could reveal signatures of past pathogen exposure. In addition to the first cohort of 666 subjects, a separate validation cohort of over 90 different subjects was used. High-throughput TCR immunosequencing, statistical association of individual TCRs with disease status, and machine learning were combined to predict cytomegalovirus infection status. Points the paper makes about the study in general: Most TCR sequences were observed very rarely across donors, whereas some public TCRs were present in many individuals. The authors suggested that the approach could potentially be extended to other disease states and immunological phenotypes. The classifier was reported to diagnose cytomegalovirus status with high specificity and sensitivity in both the original cohort and the validation cohort. The study listed approximately 150 TCR beta chains as associated with cytomegalovirus. A later analysis had no HLA typing for the validation cohort, so co-occurrence there was scored across all 120 or so repertoires. In vitro tests confirmed that a few of the cytomegalovirus-associated TCR beta chains recognize cytomegalovirus antigens. In a later analysis, TCRs clustered in the first cohort were found to also tend to co-occur in the approximately 110 validation repertoires, with 90% to 95% of cluster scores above 0.

Based on the germline V gene, the CDR1 and CDR2 sequences are LGHNA and YSLEER. The CDR3 holds 15 amino acids from the cysteine to the phenylalanine. This entry keeps only the CDR3 DNA: 45 bases, framed from base 1. The trim is 0 bases for V and 11 bases for J, with a gap of 16 bases between the germline ends. Library generation was performed with the immunoSEQ multiplex PCR assay. The original methods were these. A statistical classification framework was built for diagnosing cytomegalovirus status from the catalog of TCR beta chain sequences. This is the immuneACCESS table as TCRdb keeps it, with only in-frame sequences that have V and J called. A part of the clones is gone; compared with another copy, unresolved V genes explain less than half, and the rest is unexplained. V and J calls plus clone size are reproduced from that table; the DNA served to infer D and trimming. This sample is represented by 97,000 or so clones; roughly 87% of them were singletons. 5.5% to 7% of the sample is in the top ten clones.

To note about this clone: It lacks a known antigen. No base quality information exists; no much larger clone differs at one position.

Separate from the roughly 700-subject first cohort, the validation cohort of more than 90 subjects was the group to which the donors belonged. This receptor was identified in a man between 18 and 35 years old in good health and CMV-seropositive. The V and J genes are TRBV4-3 and TRBJ2-2, and possibly TRBD2, on 5 matching bases. Sample: PBMCs. The CDR3 region has the sequence CASSQESLAGRELFF. The nucleotide sequence is given as TGCGCCAGCAGCCAAGAAAGTTTGGCGGGCCGTGAGCTGTTTTTT.